Sequencing of this T cell receptor (beta chain) was carried out in a study of regulatory T cells in long-lasting Graves disease. Whole-study results and caveats: Rather than thyroid tissue, only peripheral blood underwent study.

Specified time point: persistent/refractory GD, antithyroid drugs over 5 years with positive TRAb. PBMCs were the source of the RNA used for TCR sequencing. The peripheral blood volume drawn was around 9.6 milliliters, and it was collected into EDTA tubes. Trimming took 3 bases from V and 5 from J; bases not matched to a gene: 4. CDR3 length: 15 residues. CDR3-region Arm-PCR and iRepertoire HTBI primers produced the TCR beta libraries. TCRdb processed the multiplex PCR reads anew with MiXCR; each CDR3 protein has one entry. The repertoire holds approximately 400,000 distinct CDR3 sequences, with 20% to 30% as singletons. A few counts support this clonotype. The antigen remains unidentified.

This specimen was peripheral blood mononuclear cells (PBMCs), taken when the disease was refractory, from a patient treated with antithyroid drugs. The chain employs TRBV12-3 or TRBV12-4 and TRBJ1-1; TRBD1 aligns across 12 bases. The clonotype originates from a female donor with Graves disease. CDR3: CASSLGTGGLTEAFF. In DNA form, the CDR3 reads TGTGCCAGCAGTTTGGGGACAGGGGGCTTAACTGAAGCTTTCTTT.